The 14 T cell receptor beta chains below all came from one sample that was sequenced in a study of cytomegalovirus exposure and HLA in healthy donors. This PCR relied on a set of 60 Vbeta primers and 13 Jbeta primers. Repertoires were generated with immunoSEQ multiplex PCR, while TCRdb's copy carries only in-frame clones and drops some. The sample lists some 140,000 clones, around 85% occurring once. The material sequenced was PBMCs. All receptors come from a woman in her forties or fifties in good health and CMV-seropositive.

The rearrangement links TRBV7-9 to TRBJ1-4; TRBD1 matches at 9 bases. CDR1 SEHNR and CDR2 FQNEAQ come from the germline V gene (reference sequence). The J segment lost 5 bases and the V segment lost 5 bases, leaving 3 bases of the junction unmatched. The CDR3 has 14 amino acids. CDR3 in DNA: TGTGCCAGCAGCCCCGGGACAGGGAATGAAAAACTGTTTTTT. As protein: CASSPGTGNEKLFF. The full variable domain, with the rest looked up from reference TRBV7-9 and TRBJ1-4, is DTGVSQNPRHKITKRGQNVTFRCDPISEHNRLYWYRQTLGQGPEFLTYFQNEAQLEKSRLLSDRFSAERPKGSFSTLEIQRTEQGDSAMYLCASSPGTGNEKLFFGSGTQLSVL.

V gene TRBV4-3 combines with J gene TRBJ1-5, with a weak D call TRBD1 (6 bases). V lost 4 bases, J lost 0 bases, and 10 bases lay in between. This CDR3 is built from 15 residues. CDR1 is LGHNA and CDR2 is YSLEER in the germline V gene. Here the CDR3 DNA reads TGCGCCAGCAGCCCAGGACAGCTTAGCAATCAGCCCCAGCATTTT. Encoded protein: CASSPGQLSNQPQHF.

J is TRBJ2-5 and V is TRBV2, with TRBD2 as a possible D gene (7 bases). The CDR3 has 15 amino acids. CDR1 is SNHLY, CDR2 FYNNEI, per germline. V was cut by 7 bases and J by 4 bases, with 19 bases left in between. CDR3 amino acids: CASTLRGAGIETQYF. The CDR3 DNA sequence: TGTGCCAGCACTCTCCGGGGGGCCGGGATAGAGACCCAGTACTTC. The full variable domain, in which reference TRBV2 and TRBJ2-5 provide the parts outside the CDR3, is EPEVTQTPSHQVTQMGQEVILRCVPISNHLYFYWYRQILGQKVEFLVSFYNNEISEKSEIFDDQFSVERPDGSNFTLKIRSTKLEDSAMYFCASTLRGAGIETQYFGPGTRLLVL.

The chain employs TRBV6-5 and TRBJ2-3; the match to TRBD2 covers 7 bases. Germline assignment: CDR1 MNHEY and CDR2 SVGAGI. J was trimmed by 1 base and V by 9 bases; bases with no gene match: 7. The CDR3 spans 14 residues. Here the CDR3 reads CASCIGLGTDTQYF. In nucleotides, the CDR3 is TGTGCCAGTTGTATTGGACTAGGCACAGATACGCAGTATTTT.

This clone appeared once. The V gene is TRBV28, the J gene TRBJ1-1; tentative D call: TRBD1 (5 bases). Between the trimmed V and J ends, which lost 3 bases and 4 bases, there was a span of 12 bases. The CDR3 length is 14 residues. Germline V CDR1 and CDR2: MDHEN, SYDVKM. CDR3 residues: CASSLVQDLTEAFF. CDR3 coding DNA: TGTGCCAGCAGTTTGGTACAGGACCTCACTGAAGCTTTCTTT.

The J gene is TRBJ1-3, the V gene TRBV2; D is possibly TRBD1 (6 bases). Germline V gene data show CDR1 as SNHLY and CDR2 as FYNNEI. The CDR3 extends over 13 amino acids. V lost 6 bases and J 4 bases, leaving 10 bases between the germline ends. CDR3 coding DNA: TGTGCCAGCAGCGCAGGGGAAGGAAACACCATATATTTT. Amino acids: CASSAGEGNTIYF. Combining the CDR3 with reference TRBV2 and TRBJ1-3 gives the whole variable domain EPEVTQTPSHQVTQMGQEVILRCVPISNHLYFYWYRQILGQKVEFLVSFYNNEISEKSEIFDDQFSVERPDGSNFTLKIRSTKLEDSAMYFCASSAGEGNTIYFGEGSWLTVV.

The count of this clone is one. The gene calls are TRBV7-9 and TRBJ2-1, with TRBD2 identical over 10 bases. The CDR3 has 15 residues. V dropped 2 bases and J dropped 2; count of bases not matched to a gene: 0. Germline V CDR1 and CDR2: SEHNR, FQNEAQ (reference sequence). In DNA, the CDR3 is TGTGCCAGCAGCTTACTAGCGGGGGCCTACAATGAGCAGTTCTTC. Protein product: CASSLLAGAYNEQFF.

The V and J genes are TRBV29-1 and TRBJ2-1; maybe TRBD2 (5 bases). The V end was cut by 8 bases, the J end by 9 bases, with 14 bases between. Looked up from germline, CDR1 is SQVTM and CDR2 is ANQGSEA. The CDR3 spans 11 residues. The CDR3 protein is CSPRDSGEQFF. The CDR3 DNA sequence: TGCAGCCCCCGGGATTCGGGTGAGCAGTTCTTC.

CDR3 nucleotides: TGTGCCTGGAGTGGGACAGATAATTCACCCCTCCACTTT. Protein product: CAWSGTDNSPLHF. The gene calls are TRBV30 and TRBJ1-6; the D gene is possibly TRBD1 (6 bases). The ends were cut back, 1 base at V and 5 bases at J, with 6 bases in the middle. Germline CDR1 and CDR2: GTSNPN and SVGIG (reference sequence). This CDR3 comprises 13 residues. The full variable domain, completed using reference TRBV30 and TRBJ1-6, is SQTIHQWPATLVQPVGSPLSLECTVEGTSNPNLYWYRQAAGRGLQLLFYSVGIGQISSEVPQNLSASRPQDRQFILSSKKLLLSDSGFYLCAWSGTDNSPLHFGNGTRLTVT.

This chain uses TRBV5-1 with TRBJ2-7, with a weak D call TRBD2 (6 bases). V was shortened by 0 bases and J by 2 bases, with 9 bases between the two germline ends. The germline CDR1 and CDR2 sequences are SGHRS and YFSETQ. There are 14 residues in the CDR3. CDR3 DNA sequence: TGCGCCAGCAGCTTGGCTCTAGCGACCTACGAGCAGTACTTC. It is translated as CASSLALATYEQYF.

The chain joins TRBV5-4 to TRBJ1-1; 11 bases map to TRBD1. CDR3 length: 15 residues. Germline V gene lookup returns CDR1 SGHNT and CDR2 YYREEE (reference sequence). The junction had 6 bases not matched to a gene; V was cut back by 2 bases and J by 6 bases. DNA of the CDR3: TGTGCCAGCAGCTTTGGACAGGGGGCATCTGCTGAAGCTTTCTTT. This translates into CASSFGQGASAEAFF.

The chain has TRBV5-1 and TRBJ1-4; 9 nucleotides match TRBD1. Germline V CDR1 and CDR2: SGHRS, YFSETQ. CDR3 length equals 15 residues. Trimming removed 4 bases from V and 2 bases from J; junction bases left unmatched: 3. The CDR3 spells CASSPQGATNEKLFF. For the CDR3, the DNA is TGCGCCAGCAGCCCACAGGGGGCTACTAATGAAAAACTGTTTTTT. The entire variable domain, with the rest obtained from reference TRBV5-1 and TRBJ1-4, is as follows: KAGVTQTPRYLIKTRGQQVTLSCSPISGHRSVSWYQQTPGQGLQFLFEYFSETQRNKGNFPGRFSGRQFSNSRSEMNVSTLELGDSALYLCASSPQGATNEKLFFGSGTQLSVL.

V is TRBV30 and J is TRBJ2-1; 12 bases fit TRBD2. The CDR3 sequence is 15 residues long. The junction had 4 bases not matched to a gene; V was cut back by 5 bases and J by 2 bases. Germline loops: CDR1 GTSNPN, CDR2 SVGIG (reference sequence). CDR3 amino acids: CAWYRLAGAYNEQFF. The CDR3 region has the DNA TGTGCCTGGTACCGACTAGCGGGGGCCTACAATGAGCAGTTCTTC. The variable domain in full, completed from reference TRBV30 and TRBJ2-1, reads SQTIHQWPATLVQPVGSPLSLECTVEGTSNPNLYWYRQAAGRGLQLLFYSVGIGQISSEVPQNLSASRPQDRQFILSSKKLLLSDSGFYLCAWYRLAGAYNEQFFGPGTRLTVL.

This clone was seen only a few times. V is TRBV27 and J is TRBJ1-6, with 8 bases aligning to TRBD1. The CDR3 spans 14 residues. V lost 6 bases, J lost 10 bases, and 8 bases stayed unmatched. The germline gives CDR1 MNHEY, CDR2 SMNVEV (reference sequence). The DNA of the CDR3 is TGTGCCAGCAGCCGTCCCGGGACAGGATCACCCCTCCACTTT. It translates to CASSRPGTGSPLHF.